This T cell receptor beta chain was recorded in a study of T cell responses to AZD1222 COVID-19 vaccine. Study-wide results and limits: Baseline seropositivity occurred in only six AZD1222 recipients. Spike-wide coverage was observed for vaccine-associated CD4 TCRs, with dominant responses at 160-218 and 743-854. White British people made up most donors, females outnumbered males, and clonal diversity was possibly underestimated.

Whether given at about 4 or about 12 weeks, second doses were pooled. In regard to this clone: The target antigen is unknown. At the DNA level, this CDR3 is encoded by other sequences in the same sample as well.

The CDR3 runs 14 residues. From germline, CDR1 is SGHDT and CDR2 YYEEEE. Trimming took off 0 bases at V and 0 bases at J, with 6 bases between the two ends. TCRdb's copy holds only in-frame clones and misses some; the assay was immunoSEQ multiplex PCR. Among tens of thousands of clones, about four fifths were seen once, and the ten largest hold 11% to 15%. The V gene is TRBV5-6, the J gene TRBJ1-2; D gene ambiguous. The source was peripheral blood, collected 28 days after the second AZD1222 dose. This sequence originates from an adult who received the AZD1222 COVID-19 vaccine. CDR3 sequence reads: CASSLGPANYGYTF. The CDR3 DNA reads as TGTGCCAGCAGCTTGGGTCCAGCTAACTATGGCTACACCTTC.